Below, 18 T cell receptor beta chains from the same sample are listed, as sequenced in a study of response to subunit inactivated influenza vaccine. Via MiXCR, TCRdb re-called the RT-PCR reads, giving one row per CDR3 protein. The table shows 560,000 or so distinct CDR3 sequences, with 7.6% occurring only once. The starting material was PBMCs from blood, obtained around 25 months after vaccination. The receptors here all came from a man aged 45 to 75 who received an inactivated influenza vaccine.

This clonotype was observed at least ten times. The chain has TRBV7-2 and TRBJ1-2; 8 bases map to TRBD1. This CDR3 is built from 14 residues. CDR1 is SGHTA and CDR2 is FQGNSA in the germline V gene. V gave up 5 bases and J gave up 14 bases; unmatched junction bases: 16. CDR3 amino acids: CASSPSFGQGLWTF. As DNA, the CDR3 is TGTGCCAGCAGCCCATCATTTGGACAGGGTCTCTGGACCTTC.

To note about this clonotype: An end of the junction does not agree with germline; a read error may underlie this. This sequence joins TRBV5-6 and TRBJ2-3; D remains unclear. Germline lookup yields CDR1 SGHDT and CDR2 YYEEEE. The CDR3 contains 13 residues. The CDR3 DNA sequence: TGTGCCAGCGGCTTGTACAGCACAGATACGCAGTATTTT. It codes for CASGLYSTDTQYF.

This chain connects TRBV18 to TRBJ1-2; the D gene is possibly TRBD1 (6 bases). Germline V gives CDR1 KGHSH, CDR2 LQKENI. The CDR3 has 16 amino acids. The V gene lost 4 bases and the J gene lost 3 bases, with 18 bases spanning the gap. CDR3 loop: CASSRRVSRGHYGYTF. The CDR3 coding sequence is TGTGCCAGCTCACGACGGGTCTCTCGGGGGCACTATGGCTACACCTTC.

This clonotype was found many times. This chain uses TRBV20-1 with TRBJ2-2; D possibly corresponds to TRBD1 (5 bases). This CDR3 contains 13 residues. Germline-derived CDR1 and CDR2 are DFQATT and SNEGSKA (reference sequence). Trimming took off 3 bases at V and 2 bases at J, with 7 bases between the two ends. CDR3 in DNA: TGCAGTGCTAGGACAGTAAACACCGGGGAGCTGTTTTTT. Protein: CSARTVNTGELFF.

This clonotype has a handful of counts. The CDR3 reads CASSTGTGYHEQYF. DNA for the CDR3: TGTGCCAGCAGTACCGGGACAGGGTACCACGAGCAGTACTTC. The rearrangement joins TRBV6-1 to TRBJ2-7; 9 nucleotides agree with TRBD1. Germline V gene sequence: CDR1 MNHNS, CDR2 SASEGT. With 5 bases clipped from V and 5 bases from J, the junction kept 7 bases outside the gene matches. The CDR3 consists of 14 residues.

This clonotype was recorded many times. The chain links TRBV5-1 to TRBJ1-5; D gene unclear. The CDR3 covers 15 residues. Trimming took off 4 bases at V and 4 bases at J, with 15 bases between the two ends. The germline gives CDR1 SGHRS, CDR2 YFSETQ. DNA of the CDR3: TGCGCCAGCAGCCCCGGGCCCCTTGGAAATCAGCCCCAGCATTTT. It encodes CASSPGPLGNQPQHF.

This clonotype was found many times. The V gene is TRBV12-3 or TRBV12-4, the J gene TRBJ1-3; unclear D gene. Trimming shortened V by 2 bases and J by 4 bases, and 9 bases separated the two germline ends. The CDR3 is 14 amino acids. The CDR3 is CASSLTEGGNTIYF. CDR3 in DNA: TGTGCCAGCAGTTTAACCGAGGGAGGAAACACCATATATTTT.

CDR3 amino acids: CASTHRQGGLADTQYF. CDR3 nucleotides: TGTGCCAGCACCCATAGACAGGGGGGATTGGCAGATACGCAGTATTTT. This sequence joins TRBV6-1 and TRBJ2-3; 9 bases fit TRBD1. The V and J ends lost 7 bases and 4 bases, in that order; junction bases with no gene match: 12. The CDR3 consists of 16 residues. Germline loops: CDR1 MNHNS, CDR2 SASEGT.

This clonotype was detected many times. An end of the junction does not agree with germline; a read error may underlie this. The V gene is TRBV20-1, the J gene TRBJ2-7; no firm D call. CDR3 size: 10 residues. Germline values: CDR1 DFQATT, CDR2 SNEGSKA (reference sequence). CDR3 region: CSVRKNEQYF. In nucleotides, the CDR3 is TGCAGTGTTAGAAAGAACGAGCAGTACTTC.

This clonotype was seen many times. The chain's CDR3 is CSVEWGFTDTQYF. The CDR3 region has the DNA TGCAGCGTTGAATGGGGGTTCACAGATACGCAGTATTTT. The chain carries TRBV29-1 and TRBJ2-3; TRBD1 or TRBD2 may be the D gene (5 bases each). The germline V gene has CDR1 SQVTM and CDR2 ANQGSEA. This CDR3 has 13 residues. V was pared by 2 bases and J by 2 bases, with 8 bases between.

This clonotype was picked up a small number of times. The chain has TRBV20-1 and TRBJ2-3; tentatively, D is TRBD1 or TRBD2 (5 bases each). Germline-derived CDR1 and CDR2 are DFQATT and SNEGSKA (reference sequence). Trimming took 3 bases from V and 5 from J, leaving 9 bases between them. The CDR3 runs to 12 residues. The CDR3 DNA follows: TGCAGTGCTAGCCGAGGGGAAGATACGCAGTATTTT. It is translated as CSASRGEDTQYF.

The V call is TRBV7-9, the J call TRBJ1-1; no reliable D call. The CDR3 has 17 residues. The V end was cut by 0 bases, the J end by 0 bases, with 14 bases between. Per the germline V gene, CDR1 is SEHNR and CDR2 is FQNEAQ (reference sequence). In nucleotides, the CDR3 is TGTGCCAGCAGCTTAGCGGGGATGATTTTTATGAACACTGAAGCTTTCTTT. Amino acid sequence: CASSLAGMIFMNTEAFF.

In its sample, this clonotype was seen a few times. The gene calls are TRBV6-1 and TRBJ2-7; 9 bases line up with TRBD2. The germline gives CDR1 MNHNS, CDR2 SASEGT. The trim removed 8 bases at V and 1 base at J, leaving 6 bases unmatched. This CDR3 has 14 residues. The CDR3 region has the DNA TGTGCCAGCGAACTGACTAGCGGTTCCTACGAGCAGTACTTC. The encoded protein is CASELTSGSYEQYF.

The chain uses TRBV20-1 and TRBJ2-7; no clear D gene. Trimming pared 2 bases from V and 0 bases from J, leaving 11 bases between. The CDR3 totals 14 residues. CDR1 and CDR2 (germline): DFQATT, SNEGSKA (reference sequence). The CDR3 DNA reads as TGCAGTGCTAGACAGTACACGGACTCCTACGAGCAGTACTTC. It encodes CSARQYTDSYEQYF.

This clonotype came up many times. V is TRBV4-3 and J is TRBJ2-1; 7 bases align to TRBD1. This CDR3 has 15 amino acids. V shed 0 bases and J 4 bases; nucleotides not matched to a gene: 3. From germline, CDR1 is LGHNA and CDR2 YSLEER. Here the CDR3 DNA reads TGCGCCAGCAGCCAAGAAGCGGACAGGTACAATGAGCAGTTCTTC. This translates into CASSQEADRYNEQFF.

This clonotype was found many times. This chain uses TRBV6-2 or TRBV6-3 with TRBJ2-3; TRBD2 might be the D (5 bases). This CDR3 region has 12 residues. V dropped 8 bases and J dropped 3 bases, with 9 bases sitting between them. CDR1 is MNHEY, CDR2 SVGEGT, per germline. This CDR3 reads CASSGETDTQYF. CDR3 DNA sequence: TGTGCCAGCTCTGGGGAGACAGATACGCAGTATTTT.

This clonotype has just a few counts. The rearrangement joins TRBV6-1 to TRBJ2-7; D gene ambiguous. The CDR3 loop spans 14 amino acids. Trimming stripped 4 bases from V and 0 bases from J, with 10 bases between. Germline CDR1 and CDR2: MNHNS and SASEGT. The CDR3 coding sequence is TGTGCCAGCAGTGGTGGACCGTACTCCTACGAGCAGTACTTC. This gives the protein CASSGGPYSYEQYF.

The chain combines TRBV2 with TRBJ1-3; the D is unclear. This CDR3 region has 13 residues. V was pared by 5 bases and J by 2 bases, with 7 bases between. CDR1 is SNHLY, CDR2 FYNNEI, per germline. The CDR3 loop reads CASSQAAGNTIYF. CDR3 in DNA: TGTGCCAGCAGTCAGGCTGCTGGAAACACCATATATTTT.